The rows below give T cell receptor beta chains drawn from one sample of a study of cytomegalovirus exposure and HLA in healthy donors. TCRdb's table, derived via immunoSEQ multiplex PCR, lists solely in-frame clones and lacks some. This table has over 50,000 clones, roughly nine tenths appearing once. The sequenced material came from PBMCs. These receptors came from a man aged 25-45 years in good health and CMV-seropositive. The CDR3 runs from the conserved cysteine through the conserved F or W. A D gene is named only where the DNA matches it firmly. Not all rows give a size; the values are once, few, many and, for expanded clones, a class.

TRBV27	TRBJ2-3	TRBD1	.	TGTGCCAATCCGGGACAGGGCACAGATACGCAGTATTTT	CANPGQGTDTQYF
TRBV7-9	TRBJ2-7	.	.	TGTGCCAGCAGCTTAGCCCCGAGGGACGAGCAGTACTTC	CASSLAPRDEQYF
TRBV30	TRBJ1-1	TRBD1	.	TGTGCCTGGAGTCGACAGGGGAGAATCACTGAAGCTTTCTTT	CAWSRQGRITEAFF
TRBV6-5	TRBJ1-1	TRBD1	.	TGTGCCAGCAGTTATCTAGGGCAGGGGGCTAGGACTGAAGCTTTCTTT	CASSYLGQGARTEAFF
TRBV18	TRBJ1-1	.	.	TGTGCCAGCACTCGGATGGGACTCACTGAAGCTTTCTTT	CASTRMGLTEAFF
TRBV6-6	TRBJ2-1	.	.	TGTGCCAGCAGTTCCCCTCGTCCTATCTCCTACAATGAGCAGTTCTTC	CASSSPRPISYNEQFF
TRBV7-9	TRBJ2-6	.	.	TGTGCCAGCAGCTTCGAGACAGTTTCCTCTGGGGCCAACGTCCTGACTTTC	CASSFETVSSGANVLTF
TRBV19	TRBJ1-2	TRBD1	.	TGTGCCAGTAGTAACAGGGGTATCTCCCAAGGCTACACCTTC	CASSNRGISQGYTF
TRBV6-5	TRBJ2-3	.	.	TGTGCCAGCAGTCCAGGCGTAAATACGCAGTATTTT	CASSPGVNTQYF
TRBV6-1	TRBJ1-2	TRBD1	.	TGTGCCAGCAGTGAATTATTAGGACAGGGGGCTCGAGGCTACACCTTC	CASSELLGQGARGYTF
TRBV28	TRBJ1-1	TRBD1	.	TGTGCCAGCAGTCCCATCTCGGACAGGCTGTCGGAAGCTTTCTTT	CASSPISDRLSEAFF
TRBV19	TRBJ2-5	.	.	TGTGCCAGTACTTTGGGGCTCGGGGAGACCCAGTACTTC	CASTLGLGETQYF
TRBV6-1	TRBJ1-5	.	.	TGTGCCAGCAGTGAAAGGGACATCTATAGCAATCAGCCCCAGCATTTT	CASSERDIYSNQPQHF
TRBV28	TRBJ2-7	.	.	TGTGCCAGCAGTTCCCCGACAGGTTTTTACGAGCAGTACTTC	CASSSPTGFYEQYF
TRBV4-3	TRBJ1-2	TRBD1	.	TGCGCCAGCAGCCAGGACTACTCCGGGACAGGGGGCGCAGGCTATGGCTACACCTTC	CASSQDYSGTGGAGYGYTF
TRBV5-1	TRBJ2-1	TRBD2	.	TGCGCCAGCAGCTTTGGGACTAGCGGGTACAATGAGCAGTTCTTC	CASSFGTSGYNEQFF
TRBV5-1	TRBJ1-2	.	.	TGCGCCAGCAGCTTGGCATGGGGAGTCAACTATGGCTACACCTTC	CASSLAWGVNYGYTF
TRBV27	TRBJ1-1	TRBD1	few	TGTGCCAGCAGTTTGGGGACAGGGGGGTTCGGTGAAGCTTTCTTT	CASSLGTGGFGEAFF
TRBV29-1	TRBJ1-1	.	.	TGCAGCGTTTTTGAGACAGTGAACACTGAAGCTTTCTTT	CSVFETVNTEAFF
TRBV10-3	TRBJ2-2	TRBD2	.	TGTGCCATCAGTGAGTCTACTAGCGTCGGGGAGCTGTTTTTT	CAISESTSVGELFF
TRBV4-3	TRBJ2-7	.	.	TGCGCCAGCAGCCAGGGAGAGGGAATCTCCTACGAGCAGTACTTC	CASSQGEGISYEQYF
TRBV30	TRBJ1-5	.	.	TGTGCCTGGAGTGCATTCAATCAGCCCCAGCATTTT	CAWSAFNQPQHF
TRBV18	TRBJ2-1	TRBD2	.	TGTGCCAGCTCACCCGGACTAGTTTCCTACAATGAGCAGTTCTTC	CASSPGLVSYNEQFF
TRBV14	TRBJ2-1	.	.	TGTGCCAGCAGCCGCGTTTGGTATGAGCAGTTCTTC	CASSRVWYEQFF
TRBV10-3	TRBJ1-1	.	.	TGTGCCATCAGTGGAGGAAATGGCGCAACTGAAGCTTTCTTT	CAISGGNGATEAFF
TRBV28	TRBJ2-7	TRBD1	.	TGTGCCAGCAGTCCGCCCCCCGGGACAGACTACGAGCAGTACTTC	CASSPPPGTDYEQYF
TRBV7-3	TRBJ2-2	.	.	TGTGCCAGCAGTAAAGGTCAGGCCGGGGAGCTGTTTTTT	CASSKGQAGELFF
TRBV2	TRBJ2-1	TRBD2	once	TGTGCCAGCAGTGAATTTAGCGGGAGGCTTAATGAGCAGTTCTTC	CASSEFSGRLNEQFF
TRBV5-1	TRBJ1-2	TRBD1	.	TGCGCCAGCAGCCCACAGGGGTCCCCATCTAACTATGGCTACACCTTC	CASSPQGSPSNYGYTF
TRBV21-1	TRBJ1-2	.	.	TGTGCCAGCAGCAAAGAAGGTGAGGAGGTACCCGGTGGCTACACCTTC	CASSKEGEEVPGGYTF
TRBV6-5	TRBJ2-4	.	.	TGTGCCAGCAGTTATCGCTCAGGGGTGGGCAAAAACATTCAGTACTTC	CASSYRSGVGKNIQYF
TRBV19	TRBJ2-1	TRBD2	.	TGTGCCAGTAGTATATCCCCAGTTGCAGCGGGAAGGTATCGCTCCTACAATGAGCAGTTCTTC	CASSISPVAAGRYRSYNEQFF
TRBV6-1	TRBJ2-7	TRBD1	.	TGTGCCAGCAGCTCATACACAGGGGGATACGAGCAGTACTTC	CASSSYTGGYEQYF
TRBV6-5	TRBJ1-5	.	.	TGTGCCACCAAACCTTTCGACGGAGACAATCAGCCCCAGCATTTT	CATKPFDGDNQPQHF
TRBV5-1	TRBJ2-5	TRBD2	.	TGCGCCAGCAGTGGCGGGAGGAGGGGACAAGAGACCCAGTACTTC	CASSGGRRGQETQYF
TRBV2	TRBJ2-3	TRBD1	.	TGTGCCAGCAGGGCCGGACAGGTTAGCACAGATACGCAGTATTTT	CASRAGQVSTDTQYF
TRBV9	TRBJ2-2	TRBD2	.	TGTGCCAGCAGCGTGGGAGGGAGTATTGGCACCGGGGAGCTGTTTTTT	CASSVGGSIGTGELFF
TRBV28	TRBJ1-2	TRBD1	.	TGTGCCAGCAGGAATCCCGGGACAGGGTGGTATGGCTACACCTTC	CASRNPGTGWYGYTF
TRBV15	TRBJ2-1	TRBD2	.	TGTGCCACCAGCAGAGATAGCGGGAGACAGTACAATGAGCAGTTCTTC	CATSRDSGRQYNEQFF
TRBV25-1	TRBJ1-5	TRBD1	.	TGTGCCAGCAGTGACTCCGGGACAGGGGACATGAGCAATCAGCCCCAGCATTTT	CASSDSGTGDMSNQPQHF
TRBV6-1	TRBJ2-4	TRBD2	.	TGTGCCAGCAGTGCGGTTGGGACTAGCTTAAACATTCAGTACTTC	CASSAVGTSLNIQYF
TRBV7-6	TRBJ2-1	.	.	TGTGCCAGCAGCTTACAAATACGAGCGAGTGAACAGTTCTTC	CASSLQIRASEQFF
TRBV9	TRBJ2-5	TRBD2	few	TGTGCCAGCAGCGTAGGCGGGGGGCGGAGCACGGAGACCCAGTACTTC	CASSVGGGRSTETQYF
TRBV5-6	TRBJ2-5	.	.	TGTGCCAGCAGCTACGAAGGGACAAATGGGTTTGAGACCCAGTACTTC	CASSYEGTNGFETQYF
TRBV9	TRBJ1-1	.	once	TGTGCCAGCAGCGTAGAGGTCGGGGGGAACACTGAAGCTTTCTTT	CASSVEVGGNTEAFF
TRBV5-1	TRBJ2-1	TRBD1	.	TGCGCCAGCAGCCAATCCGACAGGGTAGATGAGCAGTTCTTC	CASSQSDRVDEQFF
TRBV5-4	TRBJ1-2	.	.	TGTGCCAGCAGCGCCCCTGGGGCAGGGAACTATGGCTACACCTTC	CASSAPGAGNYGYTF
TRBV19	TRBJ2-3	TRBD2	.	TGTGCCAGTAGTATCTCCGATTTCCTAGCGGGAGGCACAGATACGCAGTATTTT	CASSISDFLAGGTDTQYF
TRBV11-3	TRBJ2-2	TRBD2	.	TGTGCCAGCAGCTCTACCGGGACTAGCGGGAGAACCGGGGAGCTGTTTTTT	CASSSTGTSGRTGELFF
TRBV30	TRBJ1-4	TRBD1	.	TGTGCCTGGAGCCTGGGACAGGGGGGTGAAAAACTGTTTTTT	CAWSLGQGGEKLFF
TRBV7-7	TRBJ1-1	.	.	TGTGCTAGCAGCTTAGACCCCGACTCTGAAGCTTTCTTT	CASSLDPDSEAFF
TRBV27	TRBJ1-1	TRBD1	.	TGTGCCAGCAGGTCCCGGGACAGGGGCACTGAAGCTTTCTTT	CASRSRDRGTEAFF
TRBV6-5	TRBJ1-1	.	.	TGTGCCAGCAGTTATGGGAGACGCATGGAAGCTTTCTTT	CASSYGRRMEAFF
TRBV12-5	TRBJ1-1	.	.	TGTGCTAGTGGTTTGGTACTGGGGGCTACTGAAGCTTTCTTT	CASGLVLGATEAFF